This T cell receptor (beta chain) was recorded in a study of cytomegalovirus exposure and HLA in healthy donors. Study at large: An analysis done earlier identified 90 million to 120 million unique TCR beta sequences from about 179 million T cells. Study-wide findings and caveats: TCR beta chains numbering more than 150 were designated cytomegalovirus-associated. Reportedly, HLA-A and HLA-B alleles of most subjects were accurately predicted from TCR beta. Testing in vitro showed a few CMV-associated chains specific for CMV antigens.

Trimming at V came to 5 bases and at J to 5 bases, leaving 5 bases not matched to a gene. CDR3 length: 13 amino acids. From germline, CDR1 is KGHSH and CDR2 LQKENI. Comments on this clone: Its cognate antigen is unknown.

With 60 Vbeta and 13 Jbeta primers, the PCR was carried out. The protocol was immunoSEQ multiplex PCR, while the TCRdb copy is restricted to in-frame clones and leaves out a portion. This table has under 200,000 clones, around 82% appearing once. The chain carries TRBV18 and TRBJ1-1; TRBD1 matches 7 bases. The receptor was isolated from a male donor in good health and CMV-seronegative. Source material: PBMCs. DNA of the CDR3: TGTGCCAGCTCAGACCCACAGGGGACTGAAGCTTTCTTT. It specifies CASSDPQGTEAFF.